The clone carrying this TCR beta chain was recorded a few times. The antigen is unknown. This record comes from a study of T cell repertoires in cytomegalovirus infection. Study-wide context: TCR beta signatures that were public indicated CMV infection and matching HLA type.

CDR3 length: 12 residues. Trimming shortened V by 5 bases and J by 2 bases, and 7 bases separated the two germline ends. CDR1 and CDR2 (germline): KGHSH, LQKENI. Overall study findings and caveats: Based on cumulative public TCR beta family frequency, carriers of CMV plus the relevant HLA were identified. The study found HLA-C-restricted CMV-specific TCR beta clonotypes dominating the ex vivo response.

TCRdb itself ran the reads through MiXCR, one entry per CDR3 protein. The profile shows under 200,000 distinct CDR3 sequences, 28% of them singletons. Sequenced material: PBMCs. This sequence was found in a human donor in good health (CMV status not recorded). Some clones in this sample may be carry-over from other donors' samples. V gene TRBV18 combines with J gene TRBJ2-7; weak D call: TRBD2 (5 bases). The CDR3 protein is CASSKGAYEQYF. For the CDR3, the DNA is TGTGCCAGCTCAAAGGGAGCCTACGAGCAGTACTTC.